This T cell receptor (beta chain) was sequenced for a study of T cell changes during pregnancy in multiple sclerosis. The V gene's germline CDR1 is MNHEY and CDR2 SMNVEV (reference sequence). The CDR3 consists of 15 residues. With 3 bases removed from V and 10 bases from J, the gap between germline ends came to 16 bases. Measured with immunoSEQ multiplex PCR; TCRdb has only the in-frame clones, and not every one. The data hold approximately 50,000 clones, with more than 85% observed a single time. The receptor was derived from a female donor with multiple sclerosis, enrolled in a pregnancy study. The sample in question was CD4+ T cells from peripheral blood mononuclear cells, obtained after pregnancy. J is TRBJ1-6 and V is TRBV27; D unclear. CDR3 in amino acids: CASSLRGTSGSPLHF. In DNA, the CDR3 is TGTGCCAGCAGTTTGCGAGGAACTAGCGGATCACCCCTCCACTTT.